This T cell receptor (beta chain) was profiled in a study of blood T cell repertoires in COVID-19. Across the study: From the United States, Italy and Spain came samples of acute and convalescent COVID-19. T cells, B-cell-depleted T cells, or PBMCs supplied cDNA or gDNA.

The table came from immunoSEQ multiplex PCR; TCRdb's copy has only in-frame clones and leaves some out. The table has about 93,000 clones, roughly 90% seen once. This CDR3 is built from 16 residues. Trimming took 5 bases from V and 5 from J, leaving 22 bases between them. CDR1 and CDR2 (germline): MNHEY, SMNVEV (reference sequence). This clone has a handful of counts. The chain links TRBV27 to TRBJ2-7, with D tentatively TRBD2 (6 bases). The clonotype originates from a human donor with active COVID-19. The donor label of this sample is uncertain. The specimen sequenced was peripheral blood. The CDR3 nucleotides read TGTGCCAGCAGTCCCGACGGGGACGGAGGGATTGACGAGCAGTACTTC. Residues: CASSPDGDGGIDEQYF.